The source of this T cell receptor beta chain is a study of cytomegalovirus exposure and HLA in healthy donors. Findings of the study overall: The study labeled 164 TCR beta chains cytomegalovirus-associated.

TCRdb keeps only in-frame clones here, not all; method: immunoSEQ multiplex PCR. The sample records over 130,000 clones, about 88% being singletons. CDR1 is SGHRS, CDR2 YFSETQ, per germline. This CDR3 is built from 15 residues. Trimming shortened V by 2 bases and J by 7 bases, and 15 bases separated the two germline ends. Regarding this clone: Its target is unknown.

The TCR originated in a man younger than 30 in good health and CMV-seropositive. V gene TRBV5-1 combines with J gene TRBJ2-2; D gene uncertain. The sample comprised PBMCs. In nucleotides, the CDR3 is TGCGCCAGCAGCTTACGGCAGGATTCGGTCGGGGAGCTGTTTTTT. Its protein is CASSLRQDSVGELFF.